This T cell receptor beta chain comes out of a study of cytomegalovirus exposure and HLA in healthy donors. Points from the study as a whole: Reportedly, TCR beta sequences accurately predicted HLA-A and HLA-B alleles in most subjects.

Comments on this clone: Its matching antigen is unknown.

The CDR3 covers 16 residues. Per germline, CDR1 LGHNA and CDR2 YNFKEQ. V lost 0 bases and J lost 0, with 9 bases in between. Amplification used 60 Vbeta primers and 13 Jbeta primers. Original processing methods: Around 9.9 million shared chains were among the roughly 80 million unique TCR beta chains that a later analysis counted. Profiling relied on immunoSEQ multiplex PCR, and the TCRdb table lists in-frame clones only, not all of them. V, J and clone size were drawn from that table, and D and trimming were deduced from the DNA. The sample consists of 80,000 or so clones, nearly 80% of them appearing once.

This chain links TRBV4-2 with TRBJ1-3; the D gene is possibly TRBD1 (5 bases). The specimen sequenced was PBMCs. The sequence derives from a middle-aged man in good health and CMV-seronegative. The CDR3 protein is CASSQEWGRSGNTIYF. For the CDR3, the DNA is TGTGCCAGCAGCCAAGAGTGGGGCCGCTCTGGAAACACCATATATTTT.